This T cell receptor beta chain was profiled in a study of blood T cell repertoires in COVID-19. For the study at large: Spain, Italy and the United States supplied samples that represented acute and convalescent COVID-19.

Produced via immunoSEQ multiplex PCR; TCRdb's table is partial and in-frame only. Here the sample spans approximately 90,000 clones, more than 70% being singletons. Germline V lookup: CDR1 KGHDR, CDR2 SFDVKD. This CDR3 comprises 15 residues. With V trimmed by 4 bases and J by 2 bases, 4 bases remained unmatched. The clonotype comes from a human donor with acute or convalescent COVID-19. The donor label of this sample is uncertain. The sample taken for sequencing was peripheral blood. This rearrangement joins TRBV24-1 to TRBJ2-5; 9 bases agree with TRBD1. The CDR3 loop reads CATSDFGTGQETQYF. Here the CDR3 DNA reads TGTGCCACCAGTGACTTCGGGACAGGGCAAGAGACCCAGTACTTC.